This TCR beta chain derives from a study of Graves' ophthalmopathy and Graves' hyperthyroidism listed by TCRdb under 2018. With regard to the full study: Peripheral blood was collected before any treatment was given, at the time of initial diagnosis. For training and testing, the 100 patients in the discovery cohort were randomly divided in a 7:3 ratio. Following sampling, methimazole starting at 30 mg daily was administered to hyperthyroidism patients, and high-dose intravenous methylprednisolone was administered to ophthalmopathy patients. In six hyperthyroidism patients, T-cell repertoires of thyroid tissue and blood were compared. The study used signatures of the TCR beta repertoire to tell Graves' ophthalmopathy apart from Graves' hyperthyroidism and to predict which patients would progress to ophthalmopathy. In total, approximately 130 blood samples were TCR-sequenced: some 43 ophthalmopathy, approximately 75 hyperthyroidism and some 17 hyperthyroidism-to-ophthalmopathy patients. To explore V-J signatures that separate ophthalmopathy from hyperthyroidism, a discovery set of about a hundred patients was enrolled, consisting of 40 to 45 with ophthalmopathy and around 60 with stable hyperthyroidism. For independent validation, a separate cohort was made up of 18 hyperthyroidism patients plus 17 patients who later progressed from hyperthyroidism to ophthalmopathy.

CDR1 and CDR2 are drawn from the germline V gene: SGHAT, FQNNGV. The CDR3 covers 14 residues, taking in both the cysteine and the phenylalanine. The kept DNA is CDR3 alone, 42 bases in frame from the first base. V drops 5 bases and J drops 0 bases, leaving 10 bases in between. What the research found in general, with its limitations: No statistical method was used to predetermine the sample size, and group allocation was not hidden from the investigators. Most expanded thyroid clonotypes with a frequency above 0.001 also appeared in blood, which suggests that blood repertoires may reflect the immune response in the thyroid. In cross-validation, the 13-signature model distinguished ophthalmopathy from stable hyperthyroidism with approximately 90% sensitivity and almost 83% specificity, and in the test set the corresponding values were roughly 80% and 76%. In validation, the model predicted ophthalmopathy progression with about 71% sensitivity and around 72% specificity; roughly 11 predicted patients were CT-confirmed with GO in a median of approximately six months.

Ophthalmopathy patients had moderately to severely active disease, Clinical Activity Score of at least 3, NOSPECS grade of at least 4, and disease duration under 3 months. Patients with other autoimmune diseases, uncontrolled infections, pregnancy or lactation were excluded. Clinical symptoms, serum thyroxine, TRAb, thyroid ultrasound and orbital computed tomography were used for diagnosis. Using Ficoll-Paque density gradient centrifugation, PBMCs were isolated from 8.5 to 10 ml of fresh peripheral blood. Total RNA was extracted using Trizol reagent, and RNA quality was checked on an Agilent 2100 Bioanalyzer. This clonotype was found many times. It lacks a known antigen. No quality values exist for individual bases; no much larger clone is one base distant. For repertoire sequencing, TCR beta CDR3 regions were amplified from RNA transcripts. A first-round RT-PCR used HTBI primers with the Qiagen OneStep RT-PCR kit, followed by a second-round multiplex PCR, size selection and purification. The libraries underwent paired-end sequencing with 100 bp reads on an Illumina HiSeq2000. Per the authors' processing: SOAPnuke was used to process the reads, removing any read that contained adapters or uncalled bases, had a mean Phred below 15, or lacked an exact match to the constant primer or identifier. COPE v1.2.5 was used to merge the high-quality paired reads. Unique nucleotide sequences were defined as clonotypes and aligned to IMGT TRB V, D and J references using MiTCR v1.1. The analysis was limited to V-J combinations with a frequency above 0.0001, which together covered approximately 99% of repertoires. For each V-J combination, a TCR clonal expansion and chaos score was defined as the ratio of F50 clonal expansion to chaos observed in the TCRdist matrix. Welch's t-statistics and random forest were used to narrow the features down to 10 to 15 V-J combinations, which were then fed into a naive Bayes classifier. The Morisita-Horn index was used to measure how similar the thyroid and blood repertoires were. In TCRdb, the public reads were trimmed at Q25 with fastp and aligned with MiXCR, with productive beta chains retained. Each entry is one CDR3 protein sequence, shown with its most common DNA and genes. The V and J calls, along with clone size, are taken from TCRdb and not from the paper's own processing. The sample profile shows roughly 480,000 distinct CDR3 sequences; around an eighth of them were found once. Of the sample, approximately 9.8% is held by the ten largest clones.

The sequence links TRBV11-2 to TRBJ1-1; the D gene is unclear. Sequencing used blood. The origin of this receptor is a woman in her twenties or thirties with Graves' ophthalmopathy. Donor details come from another sample of the same person, matched by shared clones. The CDR3 has the sequence CASSPATLNTEAFF. Read as DNA, the sequence is TGTGCCAGCAGCCCAGCAACCTTGAACACTGAAGCTTTCTTT. With the rest looked up from the reference TRBV11-2 and TRBJ1-1 genes rather than sequenced, the full variable domain is EAGVAQSPRYKIIEKRQSVAFWCNPISGHATLYWYQQILGQGPKLLIQFQNNGVVDDSQLPKDRFSAERLKGVDSTLKIQPAKLEDSAVYLCASSPATLNTEAFFGQGTRLTVV.